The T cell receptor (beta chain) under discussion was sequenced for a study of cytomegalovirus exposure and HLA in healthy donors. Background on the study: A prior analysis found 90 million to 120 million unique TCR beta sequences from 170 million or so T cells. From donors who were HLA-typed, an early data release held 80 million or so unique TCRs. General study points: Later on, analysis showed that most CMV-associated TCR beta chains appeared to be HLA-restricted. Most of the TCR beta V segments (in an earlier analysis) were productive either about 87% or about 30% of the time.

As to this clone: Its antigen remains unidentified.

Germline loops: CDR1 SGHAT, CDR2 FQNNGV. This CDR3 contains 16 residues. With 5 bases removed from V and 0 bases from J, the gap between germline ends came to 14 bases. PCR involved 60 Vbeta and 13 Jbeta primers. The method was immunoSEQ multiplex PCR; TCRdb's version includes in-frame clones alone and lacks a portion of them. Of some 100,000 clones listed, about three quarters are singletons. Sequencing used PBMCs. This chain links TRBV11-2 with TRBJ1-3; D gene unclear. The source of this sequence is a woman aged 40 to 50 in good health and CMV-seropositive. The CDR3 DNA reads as TGTGCCAGCAGCCTCAATCTAGTGAGCTCTGGAAACACCATATATTTT. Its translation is CASSLNLVSSGNTIYF.